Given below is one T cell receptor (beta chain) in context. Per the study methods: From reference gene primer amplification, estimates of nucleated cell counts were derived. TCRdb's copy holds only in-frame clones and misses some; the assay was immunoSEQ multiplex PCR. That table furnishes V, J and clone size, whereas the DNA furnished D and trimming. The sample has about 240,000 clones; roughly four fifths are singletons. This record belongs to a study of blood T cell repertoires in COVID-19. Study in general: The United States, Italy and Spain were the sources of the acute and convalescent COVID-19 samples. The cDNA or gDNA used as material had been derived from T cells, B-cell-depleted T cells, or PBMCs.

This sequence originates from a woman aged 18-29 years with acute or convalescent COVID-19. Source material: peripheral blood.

The CDR3 coding sequence is TGCGCCAGCAGCGCCTGGACAGGGCGGGGCACTGAAGCTTTCTTT. It translates to CASSAWTGRGTEAFF. The V call is TRBV5-1, the J call TRBJ1-1; 8 bases are a match to TRBD1. Unmatched junction bases numbered 9, after V lost 4 bases and J lost 4 bases. Per germline, CDR1 SGHRS and CDR2 YFSETQ. The CDR3 is made up of 15 amino acids.